This passage covers 8 T cell receptor beta chains from one sample sequenced in a study of cytomegalovirus exposure and HLA in healthy donors. This PCR relied on a set of 60 Vbeta primers and 13 Jbeta primers. The data were produced by immunoSEQ multiplex PCR, yet TCRdb's version contains in-frame clones alone and is incomplete. This sample yields around 200,000 clones, of which 79% are seen a single time; around 4.8% belongs to the top ten. Input material: PBMCs. Receptor source: a woman under 40 in good health and CMV-seropositive.

This clone showed up just a few times. This chain joins TRBV30 and TRBJ2-3; TRBD2 agrees at 8 bases. CDR1 is GTSNPN, CDR2 SVGIG, per germline (reference sequence). J gave up 2 bases and V 2 bases, and 6 bases lay outside the gene matches. The CDR3 length is 15 residues. CDR3 amino acids: CAWSPGTSNTDTQYF. CDR3 in DNA: TGTGCCTGGAGTCCCGGGACTAGTAACACAGATACGCAGTATTTT.

The chain combines TRBV5-1 with TRBJ1-2; 12 nucleotides line up with TRBD1. CDR3 length: 17 residues. V trimming: 0 bases; J trimming: 1 base; junction bases outside the gene matches: 4. Per germline, CDR1 SGHRS and CDR2 YFSETQ. The CDR3 sequence is CASSLGDRGPYNYGYTF. The CDR3 DNA reads as TGCGCCAGCAGCTTGGGGGACAGGGGGCCTTATAACTATGGCTACACCTTC.

J is TRBJ1-2 and V is TRBV25-1; D is unresolved. The CDR3 has 13 residues. CDR1 is MGHDK and CDR2 is SYGVNS in the germline V gene. V lost 3 bases and J 2 bases, leaving 7 bases between the germline ends. The CDR3 loop reads CASSDQVNYGYTF. CDR3 DNA: TGTGCCAGCAGTGATCAGGTGAACTATGGCTACACCTTC.

J is TRBJ2-7 and V is TRBV7-6; perhaps TRBD1 as D (5 bases). Germline V gene lookup returns CDR1 SGHVS and CDR2 FNYEAQ. V shed 1 base and J shed 3 bases, with 13 bases lying between them. This CDR3 has 15 amino acids. The CDR3 bases are TGTGCCAGCAGCTTAGGAGACAGCTTGAACTACGAGCAGTACTTC. Translating it yields CASSLGDSLNYEQYF.

This rearrangement joins TRBV9 to TRBJ1-3; 7 nucleotides line up with TRBD1. V lost 1 base and J lost 8; bases outside the gene matches: 9. The CDR3 loop spans 15 amino acids. The V gene's germline CDR1 is SGDLS and CDR2 YYNGEE. CDR3 in DNA: TGTGCCAGCAGCGTATCCCCCCGACAGGGAGACACCATATATTTT. It yields the protein CASSVSPRQGDTIYF.

The rearrangement links TRBV11-2 to TRBJ2-3; TRBD2 agrees at 7 bases. Germline-derived CDR1 and CDR2 are SGHAT and FQNNGV. Unmatched junction bases numbered 8, after V lost 1 base and J lost 4 bases. The length of the CDR3 is 16 residues. DNA for the CDR3: TGTGCCAGCAGCTTAGGAGGCGGGAGAGTTGCAGATACGCAGTATTTT. Its protein is CASSLGGGRVADTQYF.

This clone was seen a few times. The chain employs TRBV29-1 and TRBJ2-2; D is undetermined. Between the trimmed V and J ends, which lost 4 bases and 1 base, there was a span of 7 bases. CDR1 and CDR2 from the germline V gene are SQVTM and ANQGSEA. This CDR3 is 13 amino acids long. DNA for the CDR3: TGCAGCGTTGGTACTCTGAACACCGGGGAGCTGTTTTTT. Its translation is CSVGTLNTGELFF.

As regards this clone: This CDR3 is also generated by other DNA sequences in the sample. V is TRBV27 and J is TRBJ2-1; D remains ambiguous. From germline, CDR1 is MNHEY and CDR2 SMNVEV (reference sequence). V shed 4 bases and J shed 0 bases, with 10 bases lying between them. The CDR3 runs to 15 residues. The chain's CDR3 is CASSSRLSSYNEQFF. The CDR3 nucleotides are TGTGCCAGCAGTTCCCGACTTAGCTCCTACAATGAGCAGTTCTTC.